Here is one T cell receptor beta chain with its context. Its antigen is undetermined. The sample comes from a study of human T cells and chemical hapten exposure. Study overall: During the approximately 23-week study period, patients had diphenylcyclopropenone applied to the scalp every week. Predominantly women, the patients had alopecia areata, totalis or universalis.

Time point denoted: pre-sensitization, week 0. Described treatment: therapeutic diphenylcyclopropenone sensitization with weekly scalp DPC. This CDR3 comprises 14 residues. Trimming took 3 bases from V and 5 from J; bases not matched to a gene: 5. Findings of the study overall: It should be noted that donors had alopecia, so their immune response may differ from healthy people's.

The authors' processing: A typical sample had roughly 87,000 TCRs, with roughly 20,000 to 700,000 overall. TCRdb recomputed calls from the RACE reads with MiXCR, one row per CDR3 protein. The V and J calls shown here were made by TCRdb, not taken from the authors' results. The sample has about 80,000 distinct CDR3 sequences; less than 15% are singletons. J is TRBJ2-3 and V is TRBV12-3 or TRBV12-4; 7 nucleotides agree with TRBD2. Here the sequenced sample was whole blood, taken in connection with sensitization to the hapten diphenylcyclopropenone (DPC). The sequence derives from a woman aged 45-65 years with alopecia areata. Some clones in this sample may be carry-over from other donors' samples. The CDR3 loop is CASSFWEGRDTQYF. The CDR3 DNA reads as TGTGCCAGCAGTTTCTGGGAGGGCAGAGATACGCAGTATTTT.